Listed below are T cell receptor beta chains from one sample, sequenced in a study of T-cell memory formation after mild COVID-19. TCRdb passed the 5' RACE reads through MiXCR, listing each CDR3 protein once. This sample has 90,000 to 130,000 distinct CDR3 sequences, with roughly a sixth found just once. Sequencing input: PBMCs or a T cell subset sorted from them (not recorded which). Receptors were obtained from a man aged 18 to 30 who had mild COVID-19 (a few samples of this study predate the infection). Cell type and time point are not known. The CDR3 runs from the conserved cysteine through the conserved F or W. A D gene is named only where the DNA matches it firmly. The listing skips clone size in some rows; elsewhere it reads once, few, many or a size class.

>-|many|16|TRBJ2-5|TRBV6-5
CASSYRWRGLGETQYF
TGTGCCAGCAGTTACCGGTGGAGGGGGCTTGGAGAGACCCAGTACTTC
>-|-|15|TRBJ1-1|TRBV4-2
CASSQESGQNTEAFF
TGTGCCAGCAGCCAGGAAAGCGGACAGAACACTGAAGCTTTCTTT
>-|-|14|TRBJ2-2|TRBV4-2
CASRHGVGAGELFF
TGTGCCAGCAGACATGGGGTGGGGGCCGGGGAGCTGTTTTTT
>-|-|12|TRBJ1-1|TRBV20-1
CSARQGPTEAFF
TGCAGTGCTAGGCAGGGGCCCACTGAAGCTTTCTTT
>TRBD1|-|15|TRBJ1-1|TRBV18
CASSSGGTMNTEAFF
TGTGCCAGCTCGTCAGGGGGAACCATGAACACTGAAGCTTTCTTT
>-|-|13|TRBJ1-1|TRBV20-1
CSASIGGVPEAFF
TGCAGTGCTAGCATAGGGGGGGTCCCTGAAGCTTTCTTT
>-|few|15|TRBJ1-2|TRBV9
CASSGGLMGVYGYTF
TGTGCCAGCAGCGGCGGATTGATGGGGGTCTATGGCTACACCTTC
>TRBD1|-|14|TRBJ1-1|TRBV27
CASGGDSRISEAFF
TGTGCCAGCGGCGGGGACAGCCGGATCAGTGAAGCTTTCTTT
>-|-|11|TRBJ1-5|TRBV6-6
CASSPNQPQHF
TGTGCCAGCAGTCCAAATCAGCCCCAGCATTTT
>-|-|14|TRBJ1-1|TRBV27
CASSLEGVNTEAFF
TGTGCCAGCAGTTTAGAGGGGGTGAACACTGAAGCTTTCTTT
>-|-|15|TRBJ2-3|TRBV7-9
CASSLSLLHTDTQYF
TGTGCCAGCAGCCTCAGTCTACTCCACACAGATACGCAGTATTTT
>TRBD2|-|14|TRBJ2-1|TRBV5-1
CASSPSGGRLEQFF
TGCGCCAGCAGCCCTAGCGGGGGAAGGCTTGAGCAGTTCTTC
>TRBD1|-|16|TRBJ2-2|TRBV9
CASSSTTGGSTGELFF
TGTGCCAGCAGCTCCACCACAGGGGGCAGCACCGGGGAGCTGTTTTTT
>TRBD1|-|17|TRBJ1-2|TRBV7-6
CASSLNPGQGRFSGYTF
TGTGCCAGCAGCTTAAACCCAGGACAGGGCCGATTTTCTGGCTACACCTTC
>-|-|14|TRBJ1-2|TRBV7-8
CASSLAGQNYGYTF
TGTGCCAGCAGTCTCGCGGGGCAGAACTATGGCTACACCTTC
>-|-|14|TRBJ1-2|TRBV19
CASRETDRYYGYTF
TGTGCCAGTAGAGAAACCGACAGATACTATGGCTACACCTTC
>TRBD1|-|12|TRBJ1-1|TRBV11-2
CASSSDRGRAFF
TGTGCCAGCAGCTCGGACAGGGGGCGAGCTTTCTTT
>-|-|14|TRBJ1-1|TRBV20-1
CSARTLTTNTEAFF
TGCAGTGCTAGGACCTTGACCACGAACACTGAAGCTTTCTTT
>TRBD1|-|14|TRBJ1-2|TRBV12-3/TRBV12-4
CASRTTGGEGGYTF
TGTGCCAGCAGGACGACAGGGGGCGAGGGTGGCTACACCTTC
>TRBD1|-|13|TRBJ1-2|TRBV6-2/TRBV6-3
CASRPSGTGGYTF
TGTGCCAGCAGACCCTCCGGGACAGGGGGCTACACCTTC